The clone carrying this T cell receptor (beta chain) was detected many times. Being off target in a library aimed at alpha chains, this beta chain has a size of little meaning. The data belong to a study of spatial heterogeneity in lung cancer. The wider study: Alpha-chain sequences were detected in numbers that were consistently lower than beta-chain sequences. Averaged across combinations, each unique TCR and UMI pairing appeared more than ten times in raw reads, which were uncorrected.

The time point: sample taken at primary tumor resection. Material for sequencing was whole RNA from tumor, nontumor lung or frozen PBMC, left unsorted. Samples were donated by 72 untreated early-stage non-small cell lung cancer patients. The presence of a unique molecular identifier marked each TCR cDNA molecule. TCRdb re-analysed the 5' RACE reads in MiXCR, keeping a single row per CDR3 protein. The sample carries about 11,000 distinct CDR3 sequences, approximately 4% recorded once. This clonotype was sampled from a male donor with early-stage non-small cell lung cancer. The material was normal lung tissue next to the tumor, obtained at surgery.

The chain's CDR3 is CASSRMRGTGGGYTF. The CDR3 coding sequence is TGTGCCAGCAGTCGCATGCGGGGGACAGGGGGCGGCTACACCTTC. The rearrangement joins TRBV12-3 or TRBV12-4 to TRBJ1-2, with 12 bases matching TRBD1. CDR3 length: 15 residues. V lost 5 bases to trimming and J lost 8 bases; unmatched junction nucleotides: 9.